Presented here are 10 T cell receptor beta chains from one specimen sequenced in a study of vaccination effects on CD4 cells after COVID-19. Their antigens are not known. The data were produced by immunoSEQ multiplex PCR, yet TCRdb's version contains in-frame clones alone and is incomplete. The profile shows about 70,000 clones, 60% to 75% of them singletons. Antigen-specific CD4+ T cells were expanded with viral peptide pools in the ViraFEST assay before sequencing. Between days 9 and 10 of culture, CD4+ T cells were separated out. Infection dated between March and December 2020, before the Alpha, Beta and Delta variants reached the United States. The specimen was CD4+ T cells from PBMCs cultured with HIV peptides, collected before COVID-19 vaccination. Subset: HIV-1 Nef peptide pool negative control/reference culture. These receptors were taken from a human donor who had a prior SARS-CoV-2 infection.

J is TRBJ2-1 and V is TRBV11-3, with D perhaps TRBD1 (5 bases). Germline-derived CDR1 and CDR2 are SGHNT and YENEEA. With 5 bases removed from V and 12 bases from J, the gap between germline ends came to 23 bases. This CDR3 spans 15 amino acids. CDR3 bases: TGTGCCAGCAGCATCCCCAGGGATAGGCGTCTTGGGCAGTTCTTC. As protein: CASSIPRDRRLGQFF.

Concerning this clone: The junction departs from germline at one end; a sequencing error may be responsible. V is TRBV15 and J is TRBJ2-1; D may be TRBD1 (6 bases). CDR3 length: 18 residues. Germline lookup yields CDR1 LNHNV and CDR2 YYDKDF (reference sequence). The CDR3 sequence: CATSSSRRTALLYNDQFF. The DNA of the CDR3 is TGTGCCACCAGCAGTTCTAGGAGGACAGCCCTACTATACAATGATCAGTTCTTC.

The chain recombines TRBV24-1 with TRBJ2-6; D is unclear. The V end was cut by 7 bases, the J end by 1 base, with 4 bases between. CDR3 length equals 13 residues. In germline, CDR1 is KGHDR, CDR2 SFDVKD. Here the CDR3 DNA reads TGTGCCACCAGGGGGTCTGGGGCCAACGTCCTGACTTTC. This sequence encodes CATRGSGANVLTF.

The V and J genes are TRBV3-1 (or the pseudogene TRBV3-2) and TRBJ1-4, with 9 bases identical to TRBD1. Per the germline V gene, CDR1 is LGHDT and CDR2 is YNNKEL (reference sequence). V lost 4 bases, J lost 1 base, and 19 bases stayed unmatched. The CDR3 contains 21 residues. This CDR3 is CASSLPLGWGQGWGTNEKLFF. CDR3 in DNA: TGTGCCAGCAGCCTCCCTTTGGGTTGGGGACAGGGATGGGGAACTAATGAAAAACTGTTTTTT.

The chain uses TRBV19 and TRBJ1-1, with TRBD1 identical over 9 bases. CDR3 length equals 16 residues. J lost 4 bases, V lost 3 bases, and 9 bases had no gene match. In germline, CDR1 is LNHDA, CDR2 SQIVND (reference sequence). The CDR3: CASSMLQGAYGTEAFF. In nucleotides, the CDR3 is TGTGCCAGTAGTATGCTACAGGGGGCGTATGGCACTGAAGCTTTCTTT.

The V call is TRBV27, the J call TRBJ1-4; 8 nucleotides line up with TRBD1. This CDR3 comprises 13 residues. The germline gives CDR1 MNHEY, CDR2 SMNVEV (reference sequence). V dropped 6 bases and J dropped 10; count of bases not matched to a gene: 7. This CDR3 is CASSGQGKGKLFF. In nucleotides, the CDR3 is TGTGCCAGCAGCGGACAGGGAAAGGGAAAACTGTTTTTT.

This chain connects TRBV21-1 to TRBJ2-7. TRBV21-1 is annotated as a pseudogene. The CDR3 sequence is 16 residues long. Here the CDR3 reads CASSKLGSSRSYEQYF. As DNA, the CDR3 is TGTGCCAGCAGCAAATTAGGGTCTTCCCGCTCCTACGAGCAGTACTTC.

The rearrangement uses TRBV5-1 and TRBJ1-2; TRBD1 agrees at 7 bases. The CDR3 consists of 13 residues. Germline CDR1 is SGHRS and CDR2 is YFSETQ. J gave up 8 bases and V 3 bases, and 7 bases lay outside the gene matches. The CDR3 loop is CASSWRQGLGYTF. The DNA of the CDR3 is TGCGCCAGCAGCTGGAGACAGGGATTGGGCTACACCTTC. Supplemented by reference TRBV5-1 and TRBJ1-2, the full variable domain reads KAGVTQTPRYLIKTRGQQVTLSCSPISGHRSVSWYQQTPGQGLQFLFEYFSETQRNKGNFPGRFSGRQFSNSRSEMNVSTLELGDSALYLCASSWRQGLGYTFGSGTRLTVV.

The V and J genes are TRBV30 and TRBJ2-5; D is possibly TRBD2 (5 bases). The CDR3 has 13 amino acids. Germline assignment: CDR1 GTSNPN and CDR2 SVGIG (reference sequence). V lost 0 bases and J 5 bases, leaving 10 bases between the germline ends. CDR3 coding DNA: TGTGCCTGGAGTGTCCGGCGGAGGGAGACCCAGTACTTC. It codes for CAWSVRRRETQYF. Drawing the rest from reference TRBV30 and TRBJ2-5, the complete variable domain is SQTIHQWPATLVQPVGSPLSLECTVEGTSNPNLYWYRQAAGRGLQLLFYSVGIGQISSEVPQNLSASRPQDRQFILSSKKLLLSDSGFYLCAWSVRRRETQYFGPGTRLLVL.

V is TRBV6-5 and J is TRBJ2-7, with D perhaps matching TRBD1 or TRBD2 (6 bases each). V lost 8 bases, J lost 1 base, and 18 bases lay in between. The CDR3 has 15 amino acids. Looked up from germline, CDR1 is MNHEY and CDR2 is SVGAGI. The CDR3 protein is CASRGGLDPSYEQYF. The CDR3 DNA reads TGTGCCAGCCGAGGGGGACTTGATCCATCCTACGAGCAGTACTTC.